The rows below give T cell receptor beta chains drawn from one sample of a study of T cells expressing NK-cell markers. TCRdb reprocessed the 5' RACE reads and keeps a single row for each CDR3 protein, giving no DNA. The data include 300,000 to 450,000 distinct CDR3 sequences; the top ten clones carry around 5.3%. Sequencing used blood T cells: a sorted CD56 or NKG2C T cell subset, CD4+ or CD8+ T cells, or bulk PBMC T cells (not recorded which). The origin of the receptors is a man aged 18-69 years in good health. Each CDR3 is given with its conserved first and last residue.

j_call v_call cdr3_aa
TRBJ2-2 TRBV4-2 CASSQAHRGSGGELFF
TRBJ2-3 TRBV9 CASSVADRFSTDTQYF
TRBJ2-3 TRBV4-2 CASSRGLADGTDTQYF
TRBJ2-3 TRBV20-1 CSARPAVGADTQYF
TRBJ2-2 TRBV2 CASSAGTGVFITGELFF
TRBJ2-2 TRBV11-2 CASSLDLLTGELFF
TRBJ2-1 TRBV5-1 CASSLADSRYNEQFF
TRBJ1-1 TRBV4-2 CASSQAIRSLAEAFF
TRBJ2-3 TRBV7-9 CASSLGPRVTDTQYF
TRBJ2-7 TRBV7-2 CASSLGRRSYEQYF
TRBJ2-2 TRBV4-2 CASSLGTSGGAGELFF
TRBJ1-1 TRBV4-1 CASRGPLMNTEAFF
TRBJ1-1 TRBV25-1 CASGKGQGGSFF
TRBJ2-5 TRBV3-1 CASSQDGRQGHTETQYF
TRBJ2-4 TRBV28 CASSLGRKNIQYF
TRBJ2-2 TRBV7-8 CASSFRGGADGELFF
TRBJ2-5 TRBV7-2 CASSGRTSEQETQYF
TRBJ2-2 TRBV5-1 CASSLGVLADTGELFF
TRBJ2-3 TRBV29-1 CSVEELGASTDTQYF
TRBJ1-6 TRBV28 CASSLPPGGINSPLHF
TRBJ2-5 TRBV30 CAWSGRGTPYQETQYF
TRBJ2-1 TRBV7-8 CASSNYRFSSYNEQFF
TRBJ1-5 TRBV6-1 CASSVNWDSNQPQHF
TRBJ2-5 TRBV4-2 CASSQGAERGKLGSQYF
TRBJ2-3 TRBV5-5 CASSRRGPSGTDTQYF
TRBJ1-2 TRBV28 CASTPLRVTGAQRPYGYTF
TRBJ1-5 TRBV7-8 CASSDRRVLSQPQHF
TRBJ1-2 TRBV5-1 CASSLDRVYGYTF
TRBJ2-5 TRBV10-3 CAISEGGPGTQYF
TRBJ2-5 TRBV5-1 CASSLGGLDEETQYF
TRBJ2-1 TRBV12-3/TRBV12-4 CASSSEVLQFF
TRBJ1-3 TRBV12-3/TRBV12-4 CASSTDRRNTIYF
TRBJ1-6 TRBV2 CASTPVGSLHF